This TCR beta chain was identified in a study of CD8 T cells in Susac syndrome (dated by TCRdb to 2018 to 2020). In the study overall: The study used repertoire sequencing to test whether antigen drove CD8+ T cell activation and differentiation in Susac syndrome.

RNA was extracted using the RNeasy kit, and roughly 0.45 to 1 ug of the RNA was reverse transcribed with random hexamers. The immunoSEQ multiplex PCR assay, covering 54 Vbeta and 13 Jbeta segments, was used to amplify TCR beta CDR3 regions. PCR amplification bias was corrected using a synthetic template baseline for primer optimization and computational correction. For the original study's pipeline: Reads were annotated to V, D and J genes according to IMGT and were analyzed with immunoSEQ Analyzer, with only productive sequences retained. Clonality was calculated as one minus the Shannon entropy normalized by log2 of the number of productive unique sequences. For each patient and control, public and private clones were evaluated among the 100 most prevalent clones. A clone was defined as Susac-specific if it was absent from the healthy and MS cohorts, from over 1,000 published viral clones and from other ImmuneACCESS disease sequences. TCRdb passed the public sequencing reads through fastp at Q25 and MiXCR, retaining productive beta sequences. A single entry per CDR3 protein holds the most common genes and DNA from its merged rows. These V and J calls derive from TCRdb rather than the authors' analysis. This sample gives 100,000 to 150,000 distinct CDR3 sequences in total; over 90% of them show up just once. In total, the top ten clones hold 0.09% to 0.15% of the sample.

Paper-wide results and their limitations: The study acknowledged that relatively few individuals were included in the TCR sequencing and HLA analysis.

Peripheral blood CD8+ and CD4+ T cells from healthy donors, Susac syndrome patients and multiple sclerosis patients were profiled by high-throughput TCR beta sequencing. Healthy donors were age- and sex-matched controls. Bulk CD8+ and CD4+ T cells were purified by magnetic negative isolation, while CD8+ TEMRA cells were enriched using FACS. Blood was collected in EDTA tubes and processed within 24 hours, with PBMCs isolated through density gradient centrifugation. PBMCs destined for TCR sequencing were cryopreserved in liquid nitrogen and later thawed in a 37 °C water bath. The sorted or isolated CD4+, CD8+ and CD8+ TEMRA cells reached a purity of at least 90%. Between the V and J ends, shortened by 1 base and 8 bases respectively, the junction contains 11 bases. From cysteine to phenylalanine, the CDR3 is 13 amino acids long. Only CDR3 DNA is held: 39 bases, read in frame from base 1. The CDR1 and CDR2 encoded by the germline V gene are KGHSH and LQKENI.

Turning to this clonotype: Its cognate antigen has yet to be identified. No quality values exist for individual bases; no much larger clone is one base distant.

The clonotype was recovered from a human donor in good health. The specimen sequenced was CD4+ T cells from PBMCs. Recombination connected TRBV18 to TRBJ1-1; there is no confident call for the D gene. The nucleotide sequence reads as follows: TGTGCCAGCTCACCACAGAGGGAAGGCGAAGCTTTCTTT. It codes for CASSPQREGEAFF.